The clone carrying this TCR beta chain was seen only a few times. What it binds is not known. This CDR3 region has 13 residues. Germline CDR1 is SGHDN and CDR2 is FVKESK. The ends were cut back, 4 bases at V and 2 bases at J, with 8 bases in the middle. With 60 Vbeta and 13 Jbeta primers, the PCR was carried out. Clones were sequenced by immunoSEQ multiplex PCR, and TCRdb holds only the in-frame ones, with some missing. The sample has 110,000 or so clones; approximately 14% are singletons. The record originates from a study of cytomegalovirus exposure and HLA in healthy donors. As for the study in general: Among the 300 to 400 donors who were genotyped, approximately 84% fell in the genetic ancestry cluster that is associated with self-reported Caucasian donors. Study observations and caveats: TCR beta V- and J-gene trimming, according to a later analysis, was linked to a missense DCLRE1C variant. The classifier, whose performance was assessed in both the original and validation cohorts, reportedly diagnosed cytomegalovirus status with high specificity and sensitivity.

V usage is TRBV14 and J usage is TRBJ1-2, with unresolved D. The sequence was collected from a female donor in good health and CMV-seronegative. The sequenced material came from PBMCs. The CDR3 DNA reads TGTGCCAGCAGCCCCACCCTAAACTATGGCTACACCTTC. This codes for CASSPTLNYGYTF.